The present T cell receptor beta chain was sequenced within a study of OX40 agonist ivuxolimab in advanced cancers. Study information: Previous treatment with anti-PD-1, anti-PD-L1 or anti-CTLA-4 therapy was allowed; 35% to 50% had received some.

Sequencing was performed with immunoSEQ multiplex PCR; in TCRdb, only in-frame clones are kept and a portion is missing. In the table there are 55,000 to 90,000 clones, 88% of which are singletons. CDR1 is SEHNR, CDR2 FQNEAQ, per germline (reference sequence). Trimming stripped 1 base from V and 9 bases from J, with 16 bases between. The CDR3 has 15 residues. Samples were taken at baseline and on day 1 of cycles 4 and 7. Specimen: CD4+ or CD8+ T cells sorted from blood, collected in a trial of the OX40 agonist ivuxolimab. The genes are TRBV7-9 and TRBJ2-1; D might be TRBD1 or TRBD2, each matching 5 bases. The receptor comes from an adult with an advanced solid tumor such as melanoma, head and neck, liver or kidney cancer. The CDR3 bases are TGTGCCAGCAGCTTAGGCGGGCTTTGGGGGAGTGAGCAGTTCTTC. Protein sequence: CASSLGGLWGSEQFF.